The 15 T cell receptor beta chains reported below all come from one sample, sequenced in a study of cytomegalovirus exposure and HLA in healthy donors. 60 Vbeta and 13 Jbeta primers were used in PCR. Here immunoSEQ multiplex PCR was the method, and the copy in TCRdb shows in-frame clones only, minus some. The table for this sample gives about 200,000 clones. The sequenced sample consisted of PBMCs. All receptors derive from a man aged 25-45 years in good health and CMV-seronegative.

As DNA, the CDR3 is TGTGCCAGCAGCTCCAGGACTAGCGGCGAATCCTACGAGCAGTACTTC. Protein sequence: CASSSRTSGESYEQYF. The chain links TRBV5-4 to TRBJ2-7; TRBD2 matches at 10 bases. The CDR3 has 16 residues. Germline V gene data show CDR1 as SGHNT and CDR2 as YYREEE (reference sequence). Trimming cost V 3 bases and J 1 base; bases outside gene matches: 7.

The chain has TRBV15 and TRBJ2-3; the match to TRBD2 covers 7 bases. Looked up from germline, CDR1 is LNHNV and CDR2 is YYDKDF (reference sequence). V gave up 0 bases and J gave up 4 bases; unmatched junction bases: 19. The CDR3 contains 20 residues. The CDR3 loop reads CATSRDPRSIGGSHADTQYF. CDR3 sequence (DNA): TGTGCCACCAGCAGAGATCCCCGTTCGATCGGCGGGAGTCACGCAGATACGCAGTATTTT.

The V gene is TRBV5-1, the J gene TRBJ2-3; 8 bases are shared with TRBD2. CDR1 and CDR2 (germline): SGHRS, YFSETQ. Trimming removed 4 bases from V and 2 bases from J; junction bases left unmatched: 6. This CDR3 spans 15 amino acids. The CDR3 coding sequence is TGCGCCAGCAGCCTCTTAGCGGGAACCACAGATACGCAGTATTTT. Protein: CASSLLAGTTDTQYF.

The chain recombines TRBV10-3 with TRBJ2-7, with D perhaps matching TRBD1 (6 bases). This CDR3 has 14 residues. Trimming left V 9 bases short and J 8 bases short, with 23 bases between. Germline values: CDR1 ENHRY, CDR2 SYGVKD. Here the CDR3 DNA reads TGTGCCATGCAGTCGGGGCCAGGGGCGTTAAAGCAGTACTTC. This sequence encodes CAMQSGPGALKQYF.

This sequence joins TRBV11-2 and TRBJ1-4; TRBD1 agrees at 7 bases. The V gene end was trimmed by 5 bases and the J gene end by 8 bases; junction bases not matched to a gene: 14. The CDR3 runs 16 residues. Germline CDR1 SGHAT, CDR2 FQNNGV. CDR3 sequence (DNA): TGTGCCAGCAGCCGGGAAACTAGGGGGCCGGAGGAAAAACTGTTTTTT. Encoded protein: CASSRETRGPEEKLFF. The complete variable domain, with remaining parts taken from reference TRBV11-2 and TRBJ1-4, reads EAGVAQSPRYKIIEKRQSVAFWCNPISGHATLYWYQQILGQGPKLLIQFQNNGVVDDSQLPKDRFSAERLKGVDSTLKIQPAKLEDSAVYLCASSRETRGPEEKLFFGSGTQLSVL.

J is TRBJ1-2 and V is TRBV28, with 7 bases aligning to TRBD1. Germline loops: CDR1 MDHEN, CDR2 SYDVKM. The CDR3 is 14 residues long. V lost 6 bases and J lost 5; bases outside the gene matches: 9. The CDR3 region is CASSLVDREYGYTF. The CDR3 nucleotides are TGTGCCAGCAGCCTAGTTGACAGGGAGTATGGCTACACCTTC.

CDR3 region: CASAGGNLYNEQFF. The CDR3 DNA is TGTGCCAGCGCGGGGGGGAATTTATACAATGAGCAGTTCTTC. J is TRBJ2-1 and V is TRBV11-3; 9 nucleotides align to TRBD2. This CDR3 has 14 residues. CDR1 is SGHNT, CDR2 YENEEA, per germline. V lost 8 bases to trimming and J lost 4 bases; unmatched junction nucleotides: 6. The entire variable domain, with the rest obtained from reference TRBV11-3 and TRBJ2-1, is as follows: EAGVVQSPRYKIIEKKQPVAFWCNPISGHNTLYWYLQNLGQGPELLIRYENEEAVDDSQLPKDRFSAERLKGVDSTLKIQPAELGDSAVYLCASAGGNLYNEQFFGPGTRLTVL.

The chain links TRBV4-1 to TRBJ2-7; 11 bases align to TRBD2. Per germline, CDR1 MGHRA and CDR2 YSYEKL. Losses at the gene ends were 4 bases for V and 4 bases for J; bases not matched to a gene: 6. This CDR3 has 15 amino acids. This CDR3 is CASSPVAGGPYEQYF. CDR3 in DNA: TGCGCCAGCAGCCCCGTAGCGGGAGGGCCTTACGAGCAGTACTTC.

V gene TRBV10-3 combines with J gene TRBJ1-1, with TRBD1 matching over 7 bases. CDR1 and CDR2 from the germline V gene are ENHRY and SYGVKD. This CDR3 contains 16 residues. The V gene end was trimmed by 3 bases and the J gene end by 4 bases; junction bases not matched to a gene: 11. CDR3 loop: CAISETGAERRTEAFF. DNA of the CDR3: TGTGCCATCAGTGAAACAGGGGCTGAGCGTCGCACTGAAGCTTTCTTT.

The rearrangement links TRBV2 to TRBJ1-5, with 9 positions matching TRBD1. There are 13 residues in the CDR3. V lost 8 bases to trimming and J lost 6 bases; unmatched junction nucleotides: 5. The germline V gene encodes CDR1 SNHLY and CDR2 FYNNEI. CDR3 in amino acids: CASRGQGGQPQHF. As DNA, the CDR3 is TGTGCCAGCCGGGGACAGGGCGGTCAGCCCCAGCATTTT.

The chain uses TRBV7-2 and TRBJ2-3; 7 bases match TRBD2. The CDR3 spans 16 residues. Germline CDR1 and CDR2: SGHTA and FQGNSA. V dropped 4 bases and J dropped 2; count of bases not matched to a gene: 9. The CDR3 DNA sequence: TGTGCCAGCAGCTCGTGGAGCGGGACCCTCACAGATACGCAGTATTTT. Its translation: CASSSWSGTLTDTQYF.

This rearrangement joins TRBV29-1 to TRBJ1-2; D remains unclear. Germline values: CDR1 SQVTM, CDR2 ANQGSEA. Trimming cost V 4 bases and J 4 bases, with 16 bases left between them. CDR3 length: 14 amino acids. In nucleotides, the CDR3 is TGCAGCGTTGCCCCTACCTTAGGCGGCTATGGCTACACCTTC. It yields the protein CSVAPTLGGYGYTF.

This chain connects TRBV30 to TRBJ2-3, with a possible D match to TRBD1 (5 bases). Per germline, CDR1 GTSNPN and CDR2 SVGIG (reference sequence). This CDR3 spans 15 amino acids. Trimming took 3 bases from V and 6 from J, leaving 19 bases between them. CDR3 protein: CAWRVKGLLSDTQYF. For the CDR3, the DNA is TGTGCCTGGAGAGTGAAGGGGCTTTTATCTGATACGCAGTATTTT.

The chain has TRBV11-2 and TRBJ2-7; TRBD1 aligns across 8 bases. V lost 5 bases, J lost 5 bases, and 8 bases stayed unmatched. CDR1 is SGHAT, CDR2 FQNNGV, per germline. The CDR3 sequence is 14 residues long. Here the CDR3 DNA reads TGTGCCAGCAGCCCGGGACAGGATGAGAACGAGCAGTACTTC. It encodes CASSPGQDENEQYF.

The chain recombines TRBV19 with TRBJ2-5, with 11 bases aligning to TRBD2. The CDR3 is made up of 17 amino acids. With V trimmed by 0 bases and J by 1 base, 4 bases remained unmatched. The germline V gene has CDR1 LNHDA and CDR2 SQIVND (reference sequence). CDR3 in amino acids: CASSIDTSGSGQETQYF. In DNA, the CDR3 is TGTGCCAGTAGTATAGATACTAGCGGGAGTGGCCAAGAGACCCAGTACTTC. Filled out from reference TRBV19 and TRBJ2-5, the complete variable domain reads DGGITQSPKYLFRKEGQNVTLSCEQNLNHDAMYWYRQDPGQGLRLIYYSQIVNDFQKGDIAEGYSVSREKKESFPLTVTSAQKNPTAFYLCASSIDTSGSGQETQYFGPGTRLLVL.